Listed here are 32 T cell receptor beta chains from one sample, sequenced in a study of monozygotic twins with inflammatory bowel disease. TCRdb re-called the 5' RACE reads and shows each CDR3 protein once, DNA omitted. The sample totals about 450,000 distinct CDR3 sequences. The sequenced sample was blood. The source is a human donor with ulcerative colitis or Crohn's disease, or a healthy co-twin of an affected twin (not recorded which).

This chain uses TRBV10-3 with TRBJ1-6. The CDR3 consists of 14 residues. Per the germline V gene, CDR1 is ENHRY and CDR2 is SYGVKD. The chain's CDR3 is CAISEAQLNSPLHF.

V is TRBV28 and J is TRBJ2-1. The CDR3 is 14 amino acids. Germline CDR1 MDHEN, CDR2 SYDVKM. The chain's CDR3 is CASRSDSCYNEQFF.

The chain carries TRBV20-1 and TRBJ1-6. CDR1 and CDR2 (germline): DFQATT, SNEGSKA (reference sequence). The CDR3 has 16 amino acids. CDR3 loop: CSARDAGPTPHSPLHF.

The rearrangement uses TRBV6-5 and TRBJ2-2. The germline gives CDR1 MNHEY, CDR2 SVGAGI. There are 13 residues in the CDR3. CDR3 amino acids: CASRFGRTGELFF.

This sequence joins TRBV20-1 and TRBJ2-4; TCRdb calls TRBD1, which cannot be checked without DNA. The CDR3 spans 13 residues. Germline V lookup: CDR1 DFQATT, CDR2 SNEGSKA (reference sequence). CDR3 sequence reads: CSARGTGKNIQYF.

The rearrangement uses TRBV19 and TRBJ2-3; TCRdb picks TRBD1, but there is no DNA to check that call. Germline CDR1 is LNHDA and CDR2 is SQIVND (reference sequence). The CDR3 spans 14 residues. The CDR3 protein is CASSSQGARDTQYF.

The chain is built from TRBV20-1 and TRBJ2-5. The CDR3 has 12 residues. Per germline, CDR1 DFQATT and CDR2 SNEGSKA (reference sequence). This chain's CDR3 is CSAGRSGETQYF.

This chain links TRBV19 with TRBJ1-5; TCRdb indicates TRBD1, and absent DNA this call remains unverified. The CDR3 totals 14 residues. Germline-derived CDR1 and CDR2 are LNHDA and SQIVND (reference sequence). CDR3 sequence: CASSLLGGNQPQHF.

This chain connects TRBV7-2 to TRBJ2-5. Germline V CDR1 and CDR2: SGHTA, FQGNSA. The CDR3 is made up of 13 amino acids. The CDR3 loop reads CASSLGLGKTQYF.

This chain uses TRBV7-2 with TRBJ2-7; TCRdb picks TRBD1, but there is no DNA to check that call. CDR3 size: 15 residues. In germline, CDR1 is SGHTA, CDR2 FQGNSA. This chain's CDR3 is CASSYERQKAYEQYF. Filled out from reference TRBV7-2 and TRBJ2-7, the complete variable domain reads GAGVSQSPSNKVTEKGKDVELRCDPISGHTALYWYRQSLGQGLEFLIYFQGNSAPDKSGLPSDRFSAERTGGSVSTLTIQRTQQEDSAVYLCASSYERQKAYEQYFGPGTRLTVT.

The chain couples TRBV7-2 to TRBJ1-3. The CDR3 has 15 residues. Germline CDR1 and CDR2: SGHTA and FQGNSA. The CDR3 region is CASSLEALSGNTIYF.

This rearrangement joins TRBV5-1 to TRBJ2-1; TCRdb returns TRBD1, unconfirmable since there is no DNA. The length of the CDR3 is 16 residues. The germline V gene has CDR1 SGHRS and CDR2 YFSETQ. CDR3: CASSHLQGAGYNEQFF. The complete variable domain, with remaining parts taken from reference TRBV5-1 and TRBJ2-1, reads KAGVTQTPRYLIKTRGQQVTLSCSPISGHRSVSWYQQTPGQGLQFLFEYFSETQRNKGNFPGRFSGRQFSNSRSEMNVSTLELGDSALYLCASSHLQGAGYNEQFFGPGTRLTVL.

This CDR3 is CSVRVARVYNEQFF. V gene TRBV20-1 combines with J gene TRBJ2-1; TCRdb returns TRBD2, unconfirmable since there is no DNA. Germline CDR1 DFQATT, CDR2 SNEGSKA (reference sequence). This CDR3 contains 14 residues.

This sequence joins TRBV5-6 and TRBJ1-6. This CDR3 comprises 16 residues. The germline V gene has CDR1 SGHDT and CDR2 YYEEEE. CDR3 sequence: CASSLAGGSYNSPLHF.

The chain has TRBV7-2 and TRBJ2-1; TCRdb selects TRBD2, and the lack of DNA leaves this call unchecked. In germline, CDR1 is SGHTA, CDR2 FQGNSA. The CDR3 is 13 residues long. CDR3: CASSRTSRGEQFF. The variable domain in full, completed from reference TRBV7-2 and TRBJ2-1, reads GAGVSQSPSNKVTEKGKDVELRCDPISGHTALYWYRQSLGQGLEFLIYFQGNSAPDKSGLPSDRFSAERTGGSVSTLTIQRTQQEDSAVYLCASSRTSRGEQFFGPGTRLTVL.

The gene calls are TRBV18 and TRBJ2-7; TCRdb names TRBD1, which stays unverified in the absence of DNA. CDR1 and CDR2 (germline): KGHSH, LQKENI. This CDR3 spans 13 amino acids. CDR3 protein: CASSPNRGDEQYF.

The chain couples TRBV6-2 or TRBV6-3 to TRBJ2-2; the D call from TCRdb, TRBD1, cannot be confirmed without DNA. The CDR3 totals 15 residues. Germline CDR1 is MNHEY and CDR2 is SVGEGT. The CDR3 is CASSWGTVNTGELFF.

The chain has TRBV6-4 and TRBJ1-2. This CDR3 region has 13 residues. Germline CDR1 reads MRHNA; CDR2 reads SNTAGT. CDR3 sequence reads: CASRREGYIGYTF.

The chain carries TRBV14 and TRBJ1-6. The germline gives CDR1 SGHDN, CDR2 FVKESK. The CDR3 totals 14 residues. This chain's CDR3 is CASSQDSGRSPLHF.

CDR3 amino acids: CASRASSGLSNQPQHF. This rearrangement joins TRBV19 to TRBJ1-5. The V gene's germline CDR1 is LNHDA and CDR2 SQIVND (reference sequence). The CDR3 length is 16 residues.

The chain recombines TRBV7-2 with TRBJ2-3; lacking DNA, the TRBD2 call made by TCRdb goes unchecked. The length of the CDR3 is 16 residues. Germline CDR1 is SGHTA and CDR2 is FQGNSA. The CDR3 spells CASSPVPRGGTDTQYF. Combining the CDR3 with reference TRBV7-2 and TRBJ2-3 gives the whole variable domain GAGVSQSPSNKVTEKGKDVELRCDPISGHTALYWYRQSLGQGLEFLIYFQGNSAPDKSGLPSDRFSAERTGGSVSTLTIQRTQQEDSAVYLCASSPVPRGGTDTQYFGPGTRLTVL.

This sequence joins TRBV7-9 and TRBJ2-7; TCRdb's D call of TRBD1 is untestable without DNA. Germline lookup yields CDR1 SEHNR and CDR2 FQNEAQ (reference sequence). There are 15 residues in the CDR3. The CDR3 is CASSLTGDGIYEQYF.

This chain joins TRBV14 and TRBJ2-5; the D call from TCRdb, TRBD2, cannot be confirmed without DNA. Germline CDR1 is SGHDN and CDR2 is FVKESK. The CDR3 is 16 residues long. CDR3 sequence: CASSQGMSAGTETQYF.

The chain is built from TRBV7-2 and TRBJ1-2. The CDR3 has 15 residues. Germline V CDR1 and CDR2: SGHTA, FQGNSA. The CDR3 here is CASSLVGRSNYGYTF.

The gene calls are TRBV20-1 and TRBJ2-3; the D call of TRBD2 rests on TCRdb alone, since no DNA is present to check it. The CDR3 loop spans 16 amino acids. Germline CDR1 DFQATT, CDR2 SNEGSKA (reference sequence). This CDR3 reads CSAKGDQRGVTDTQYF.

The chain joins TRBV3-1 to TRBJ1-6; TCRdb outputs TRBD1, but without DNA this stays unchecked. Per the germline V gene, CDR1 is LGHDT and CDR2 is YNNKEL (reference sequence). This CDR3 is 13 amino acids long. CDR3: CASSDRDRGPLHF. Together with reference TRBV3-1 and TRBJ1-6, the CDR3 gives the full variable domain: DTAVSQTPKYLVTQMGNDKSIKCEQNLGHDTMYWYKQDSKKFLKIMFSYNNKELIINETVPNRFSPKSPDKAHLNLHINSLELGDSAVYFCASSDRDRGPLHFGNGTRLTVT.

The gene calls are TRBV5-5 and TRBJ2-3; TCRdb's D call, TRBD2, is unchecked because there is no DNA. CDR3 length: 13 residues. The V gene's germline CDR1 is SGHKS and CDR2 YYEKEE (reference sequence). The CDR3 reads CASSWSGADTQYF.

The V and J genes are TRBV3-1 and TRBJ1-4. Per germline, CDR1 LGHDT and CDR2 YNNKEL (reference sequence). This CDR3 has 14 residues. CDR3 amino acids: CASSQSGTNEKLFF.

J is TRBJ2-1 and V is TRBV4-3; TCRdb reports TRBD1, a call that lacks DNA to check it against. Germline CDR1 LGHNA, CDR2 YSLEER. The CDR3 contains 15 residues. The CDR3 is CASSQGQGSYNEQFF.

The chain couples TRBV7-8 to TRBJ2-7; the D call from TCRdb, TRBD2, cannot be confirmed without DNA. CDR1 SGHVS and CDR2 FQNEAQ come from the germline V gene. The CDR3 spans 16 residues. The CDR3 spells CASSFSRDLSSYEQYF.

The chain's CDR3 is CASSMQGTGELFF. The genes are TRBV5-1 and TRBJ2-2; the TCRdb call, TRBD1, lacks DNA for checking. The CDR3 is 13 residues long. CDR1 is SGHRS and CDR2 is YFSETQ in the germline V gene.

The rearrangement joins TRBV18 to TRBJ2-1. The CDR3 is 14 residues long. CDR1 is KGHSH, CDR2 LQKENI, per germline. The CDR3 spells CASSAGVSYNEQFF.